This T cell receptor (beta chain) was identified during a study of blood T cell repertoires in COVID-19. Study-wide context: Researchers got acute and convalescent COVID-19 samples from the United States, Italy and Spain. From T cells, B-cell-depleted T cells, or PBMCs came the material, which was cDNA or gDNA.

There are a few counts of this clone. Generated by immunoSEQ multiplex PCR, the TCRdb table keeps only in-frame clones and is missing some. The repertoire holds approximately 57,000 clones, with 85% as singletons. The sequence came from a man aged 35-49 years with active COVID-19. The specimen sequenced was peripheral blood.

Written as DNA, the CDR3 is TGTGCCAGCAGCCTATTGCGCGAGCAGTACTTC. The encoded protein is CASSLLREQYF. The chain links TRBV7-9 to TRBJ2-7; no clear D. The ends were cut back, 5 bases at V and 6 bases at J, with 8 bases in the middle. Germline CDR1 SEHNR, CDR2 FQNEAQ (reference sequence). The CDR3 covers 11 residues.